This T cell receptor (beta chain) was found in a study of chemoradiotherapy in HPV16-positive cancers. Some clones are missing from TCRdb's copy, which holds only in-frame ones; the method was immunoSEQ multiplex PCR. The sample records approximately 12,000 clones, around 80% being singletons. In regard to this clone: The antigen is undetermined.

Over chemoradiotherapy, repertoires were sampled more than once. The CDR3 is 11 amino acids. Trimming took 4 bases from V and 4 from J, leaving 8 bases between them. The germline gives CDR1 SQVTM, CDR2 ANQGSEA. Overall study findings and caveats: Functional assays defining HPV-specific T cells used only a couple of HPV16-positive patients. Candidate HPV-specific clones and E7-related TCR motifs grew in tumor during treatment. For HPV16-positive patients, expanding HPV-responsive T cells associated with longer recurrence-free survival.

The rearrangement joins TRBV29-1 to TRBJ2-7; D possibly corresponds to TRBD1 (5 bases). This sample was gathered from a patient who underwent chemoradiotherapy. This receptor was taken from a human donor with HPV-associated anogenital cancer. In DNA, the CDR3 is TGCAGCGTTGGACAGACTTACGAGCAGTACTTC. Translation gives CSVGQTYEQYF.